This T cell receptor beta chain stems from a study of blood T cell repertoires in COVID-19. About the research overall: The United States, Italy and Spain supplied acute and convalescent COVID-19 samples.

Here immunoSEQ multiplex PCR was the method, and the copy in TCRdb shows in-frame clones only, minus some. The sample lists 210,000 or so clones; more than 70% were seen once. V was cut by 5 bases and J by 4 bases, with 5 bases left in between. Looked up from germline, CDR1 is MDHEN and CDR2 is SYDVKM. The length of the CDR3 is 12 residues. The chain joins TRBV28 to TRBJ1-4; D gene uncertain. Source material: peripheral blood. This TCR derives from a woman of 80 years or more with active or convalescent COVID-19. The CDR3 region has the DNA TGTGCCAGCAGTCAACTTAATGAAAAACTGTTTTTT. Its translation is CASSQLNEKLFF.